This T cell receptor (beta chain) comes out of a study of blood T cell repertoires in COVID-19. Study-level background: The study drew acute and convalescent COVID-19 samples from the United States, Italy and Spain. Sources were T cells, B-cell-depleted T cells, or PBMCs; the material itself was cDNA or gDNA.

Germline V gene sequence: CDR1 SEHNR, CDR2 FQNEAQ (reference sequence). The CDR3 runs 11 residues. V lost 8 bases to trimming and J lost 6 bases, with 11 bases between them. As originally analysed: Cell counts per sample came from amplifying reference gene primers. Sequencing used immunoSEQ multiplex PCR; TCRdb keeps in-frame clones, though not all of them. V and J calls and clone size follow that table, whereas D and trimming were derived from the DNA. The sample has under 350,000 clones; about 85% are singletons. The sequence derives from a man between 18 and 35 years old with active or convalescent COVID-19. The rearrangement joins TRBV7-9 to TRBJ2-7; no firm D call. The sample comprised peripheral blood. The CDR3 sequence is CASLSSGEQYF. CDR3 DNA: TGTGCCAGCCTCTCCAGTGGCGAGCAGTACTTC.